Listed below are T cell receptor beta chains from one sample, sequenced in a study of blood T cells in healthy people across ages. MiXCR was run by TCRdb on the 5' RACE reads, yielding one entry per CDR3 protein. This table has about 680,000 distinct CDR3 sequences, roughly 49% appearing once. The specimen was blood. Receptors were obtained from a woman aged 55-70 years in good health. Both conserved end residues are part of each CDR3. D genes are given only for firm matches. Part of the rows lack a size; the others show once, few, many or a class for expanded clones.

J gene,clone size,CDR3 length,V gene,D gene,CDR3 protein,CDR3 DNA
TRBJ2-7,NA,16,TRBV20-1,TRBD2,CSAPPGTSGSPYEQYF,TGCAGTGCTCCCCCTGGGACTAGCGGGAGTCCCTACGAGCAGTACTTC
TRBJ2-7,NA,14,TRBV7-2,NA,CASSITRGPYEQYF,TGTGCCAGCAGCATAACTAGAGGACCCTACGAGCAGTACTTC
TRBJ2-7,NA,15,TRBV6-2/TRBV6-3,TRBD1,CASRQRGLRSYEQYF,TGTGCCAGCAGACAAAGGGGGCTACGATCCTACGAGCAGTACTTC
TRBJ1-3,NA,14,TRBV12-3/TRBV12-4,NA,CASSPTSSGNTIYF,TGTGCCAGCAGCCCCACAAGCTCTGGAAACACCATATATTTT
TRBJ2-7,NA,13,TRBV29-1,NA,CSVEGSGSDEQYF,TGCAGCGTTGAAGGTTCCGGGAGCGACGAGCAGTACTTC
TRBJ1-2,few,12,TRBV20-1,TRBD1,CSAGTENYGYTF,TGCAGTGCTGGGACAGAGAACTATGGCTACACCTTC
TRBJ2-7,NA,15,TRBV20-1,TRBD2,CSARVPSGRHYEQYF,TGCAGTGCTAGAGTTCCTAGCGGGAGACACTACGAGCAGTACTTC
TRBJ2-7,few,15,TRBV15,TRBD2,CATSEGLAGGYEQYF,TGTGCCACCAGCGAGGGACTAGCGGGAGGTTACGAGCAGTACTTC
TRBJ1-2,once,14,TRBV4-1,NA,CASSQDGGRSGYTF,TGCGCCAGCAGCCAAGATGGGGGTAGGAGCGGCTACACCTTC
TRBJ2-7,NA,14,TRBV28,TRBD2,CASSPVAGGLKQYF,TGTGCCAGCAGTCCTGTAGCGGGGGGGTTGAAGCAGTACTTC
TRBJ2-5,few,14,TRBV29-1,NA,CSAPLPGARETQYF,TGCAGCGCCCCTTTACCGGGGGCCAGGGAGACCCAGTACTTC
TRBJ2-7,few,14,TRBV27,NA,CASSLTRGGYEQYF,TGTGCCAGCAGCCTGACCAGGGGTGGCTACGAGCAGTACTTC
TRBJ2-7,many,15,TRBV20-1,TRBD1,CSARESDRGLYEQYF,TGCAGTGCTAGAGAGTCAGACAGGGGGCTCTACGAGCAGTACTTC
TRBJ2-3,NA,17,TRBV7-2,NA,CASRPEGRPGRGDTQYF,TGTGCCAGCAGACCCGAGGGACGGCCCGGTCGGGGGGATACGCAGTATTTT
TRBJ1-6,NA,15,TRBV6-5,TRBD1,CASSKQGRNNSPLHF,TGTGCCAGCAGTAAACAGGGGAGAAATAATTCACCCCTCCACTTT
TRBJ2-1,NA,15,TRBV6-2/TRBV6-3,TRBD2,CASSLSGTKYNEQFF,TGTGCCAGCAGCCTTAGCGGGACCAAATACAATGAGCAGTTCTTC
TRBJ2-7,NA,14,TRBV28,TRBD2,CATSHGGTEDEQYF,TGTGCCACCTCACACGGGGGGACGGAGGACGAGCAGTACTTC
TRBJ1-1,NA,13,TRBV7-2,NA,CASSLDANTEAFF,TGTGCCAGCAGCTTAGACGCGAACACTGAAGCTTTCTTT
TRBJ1-1,few,14,TRBV6-5,NA,CASSLTAMNTEAFF,TGTGCCAGCAGCCTGACAGCCATGAACACTGAAGCTTTCTTT
TRBJ2-2,few,15,TRBV7-2,TRBD1,CASSFGQGDTGELFF,TGTGCCAGCAGCTTCGGACAGGGGGACACCGGGGAGCTGTTTTTT
TRBJ1-2,NA,14,TRBV12-3/TRBV12-4,NA,CASNLGQRARGYTF,TGTGCCAGCAACCTGGGGCAGAGGGCGCGGGGCTACACCTTC
TRBJ2-5,NA,15,TRBV5-1,NA,CASSYGTHLEETQYF,TGCGCCAGCAGCTACGGGACTCACCTGGAAGAGACCCAGTACTTC
TRBJ2-3,few,12,TRBV7-2,NA,CASSHLTDTQYF,TGTGCCAGCAGCCACCTCACAGATACGCAGTATTTT
TRBJ1-1,NA,13,TRBV29-1,NA,CSVVPGYPTGAFF,TGCAGCGTTGTTCCAGGGTATCCGACCGGGGCTTTCTTT
TRBJ2-1,NA,17,TRBV20-1,TRBD2,CSARDSSREGGYNEQFF,TGCAGTGCTAGAGATAGTTCGCGGGAGGGCGGCTACAATGAGCAGTTCTTC
TRBJ1-1,few,14,TRBV7-3,TRBD1,CASIRTGEDTEAFF,TGTGCCAGCATAAGGACAGGGGAGGACACTGAAGCTTTCTTT
TRBJ2-7,NA,11,TRBV6-2/TRBV6-3,NA,CASSYFSEQYF,TGTGCCAGCAGTTATTTCTCCGAGCAGTACTTC
TRBJ1-1,once,13,TRBV27,NA,CASRVRENTEAFF,TGTGCCAGCAGGGTCAGGGAGAACACTGAAGCTTTCTTT
TRBJ1-4,NA,15,TRBV28,TRBD1,CASSLLDRGNEKLFF,TGTGCCAGCAGTTTACTCGACAGGGGGAATGAAAAACTGTTTTTT
TRBJ2-7,NA,15,TRBV3-1,TRBD1,CASSWMGQPSYEQYF,TGTGCCAGCAGCTGGATGGGACAGCCCTCCTACGAGCAGTACTTC
TRBJ1-2,NA,14,TRBV6-2/TRBV6-3,NA,CASSYRALYYGYTF,TGTGCCAGCAGTTACCGGGCCCTTTACTATGGCTACACCTTC
TRBJ1-1,NA,15,TRBV4-1,TRBD1,CASSQPGQRNTEAFF,TGCGCCAGCAGCCAGCCGGGACAGAGAAACACTGAAGCTTTCTTT
TRBJ1-1,NA,15,TRBV21-1,NA,CASSYRDRGRTEAFF,TGTGCCAGCAGTTACCGGGACAGGGGGCGAACTGAAGCTTTCTTT
TRBJ2-7,few,15,TRBV9,TRBD2,CASSVAGLAGYEQYF,TGTGCCAGCAGCGTAGCTGGACTAGCGGGCTACGAGCAGTACTTC
TRBJ2-7,NA,14,TRBV29-1,TRBD2,CSVSGPAGGLEQYF,TGCAGCGTTTCCGGGCCCGCGGGAGGGCTTGAGCAGTACTTC
TRBJ2-1,NA,18,TRBV6-2/TRBV6-3,TRBD1,CASRGPPSSGTAYNEQFF,TGTGCCTCCCGTGGCCCTCCCTCGTCCGGGACAGCCTACAATGAGCAGTTCTTC
TRBJ2-7,few,14,TRBV28,NA,CASSWGRSSYEQYF,TGTGCCAGCAGTTGGGGACGGAGCTCCTACGAGCAGTACTTC
TRBJ2-7,NA,15,TRBV11-3,TRBD1,CASSPGTAYAYEQYF,TGTGCCAGCAGCCCGGGGACAGCTTATGCCTACGAGCAGTACTTC
TRBJ1-2,few,15,TRBV7-9,NA,CASTFTSGLNYGYTF,TGTGCCAGCACCTTTACTAGCGGTCTTAACTATGGCTACACCTTC
TRBJ2-7,few,13,TRBV20-1,TRBD2,CGAGVGFSYEQYF,TGTGGAGCGGGAGTAGGTTTTTCCTACGAGCAGTACTTC